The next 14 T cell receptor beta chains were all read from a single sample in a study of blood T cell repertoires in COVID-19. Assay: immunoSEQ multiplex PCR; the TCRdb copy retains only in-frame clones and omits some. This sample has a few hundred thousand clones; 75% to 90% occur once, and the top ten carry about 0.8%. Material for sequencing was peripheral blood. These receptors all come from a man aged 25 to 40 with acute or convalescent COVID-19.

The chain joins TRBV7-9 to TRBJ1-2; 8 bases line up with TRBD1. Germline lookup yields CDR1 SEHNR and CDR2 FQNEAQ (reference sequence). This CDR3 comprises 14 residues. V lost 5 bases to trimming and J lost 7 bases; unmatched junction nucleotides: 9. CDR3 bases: TGTGCCAGCAGCCACAAGACAGGGGTCGGTGGCTACACCTTC. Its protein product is CASSHKTGVGGYTF.

The CDR3 nucleotides read TGTGCCAGCACCCACGGGGGGGCCTACGAGCAGTACTTC. It yields the protein CASTHGGAYEQYF. The V gene is TRBV6-5, the J gene TRBJ2-7; the match to TRBD2 covers 8 bases. Germline CDR1 reads MNHEY; CDR2 reads SVGAGI. The length of the CDR3 is 13 residues. J lost 2 bases, V lost 7 bases, and 4 bases had no gene match.

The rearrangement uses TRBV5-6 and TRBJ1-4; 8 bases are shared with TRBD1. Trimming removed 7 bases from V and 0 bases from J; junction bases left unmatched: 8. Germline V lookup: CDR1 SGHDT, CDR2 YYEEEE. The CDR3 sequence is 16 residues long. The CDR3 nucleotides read TGTGCCAGCCATCACGGGACAGGATCAACTAATGAAAAACTGTTTTTT. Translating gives CASHHGTGSTNEKLFF.

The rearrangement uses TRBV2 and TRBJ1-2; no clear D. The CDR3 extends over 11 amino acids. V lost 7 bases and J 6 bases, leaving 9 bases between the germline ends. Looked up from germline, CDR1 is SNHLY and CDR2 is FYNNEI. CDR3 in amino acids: CASNQQHGYTF. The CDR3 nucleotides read TGTGCCAGCAATCAACAGCATGGCTACACCTTC.

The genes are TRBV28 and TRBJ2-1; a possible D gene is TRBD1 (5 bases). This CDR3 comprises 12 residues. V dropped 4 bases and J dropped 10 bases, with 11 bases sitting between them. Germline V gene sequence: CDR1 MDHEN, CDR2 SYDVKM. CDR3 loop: CASSWGLGEQFF. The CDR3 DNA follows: TGTGCCAGCAGTTGGGGCTTGGGGGAGCAGTTCTTC.

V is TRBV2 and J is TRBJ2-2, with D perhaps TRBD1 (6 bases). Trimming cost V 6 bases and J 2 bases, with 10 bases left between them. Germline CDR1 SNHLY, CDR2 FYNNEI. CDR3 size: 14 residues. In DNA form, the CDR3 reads TGTGCCAGCAGACCGGGGACAAACACCGGGGAGCTGTTTTTT. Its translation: CASRPGTNTGELFF.

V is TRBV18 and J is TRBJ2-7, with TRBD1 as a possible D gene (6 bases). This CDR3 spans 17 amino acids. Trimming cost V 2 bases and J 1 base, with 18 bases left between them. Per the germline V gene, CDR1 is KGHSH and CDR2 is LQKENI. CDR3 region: CASSPILNRASSYEQYF. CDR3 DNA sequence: TGTGCCAGCTCACCAATTTTAAACAGGGCTTCATCCTACGAGCAGTACTTC. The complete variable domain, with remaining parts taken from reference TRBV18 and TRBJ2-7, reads NAGVMQNPRHLVRRRGQEARLRCSPMKGHSHVYWYRQLPEEGLKFMVYLQKENIIDESGMPKERFSAEFPKEGPSILRIQQVVRGDSAAYFCASSPILNRASSYEQYFGPGTRLTVT.

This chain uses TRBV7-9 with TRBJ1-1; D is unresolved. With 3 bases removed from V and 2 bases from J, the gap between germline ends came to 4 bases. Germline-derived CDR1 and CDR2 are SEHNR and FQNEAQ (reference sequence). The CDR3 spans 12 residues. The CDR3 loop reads CASSFPNTEAFF. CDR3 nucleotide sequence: TGTGCCAGCAGCTTTCCTAACACTGAAGCTTTCTTT. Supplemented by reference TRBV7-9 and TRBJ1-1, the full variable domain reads DTGVSQNPRHKITKRGQNVTFRCDPISEHNRLYWYRQTLGQGPEFLTYFQNEAQLEKSRLLSDRFSAERPKGSFSTLEIQRTEQGDSAMYLCASSFPNTEAFFGQGTRLTVV.

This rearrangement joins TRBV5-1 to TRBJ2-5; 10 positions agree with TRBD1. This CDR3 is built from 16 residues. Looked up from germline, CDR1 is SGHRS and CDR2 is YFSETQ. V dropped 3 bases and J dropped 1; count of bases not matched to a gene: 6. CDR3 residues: CASSYRDRGVQETQYF. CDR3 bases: TGCGCCAGCAGCTACCGGGACAGGGGAGTCCAAGAGACCCAGTACTTC.

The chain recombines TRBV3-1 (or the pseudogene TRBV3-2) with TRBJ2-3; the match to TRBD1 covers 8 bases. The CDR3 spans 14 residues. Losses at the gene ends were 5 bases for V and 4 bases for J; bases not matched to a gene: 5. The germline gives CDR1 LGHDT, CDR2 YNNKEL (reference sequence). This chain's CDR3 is CASSSSGGPDTQYF. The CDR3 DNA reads TGTGCCAGCAGCTCTTCAGGGGGCCCAGATACGCAGTATTTT.

CDR3 in DNA: TGCGCCAGCAGCTTGAACAGGGCGGACACTGAAGCTTTCTTT. Encoded protein: CASSLNRADTEAFF. The gene calls are TRBV5-1 and TRBJ1-1, with D perhaps TRBD1 (6 bases). V gave up 1 base and J gave up 3 bases, with 10 bases separating them. CDR3 length: 14 residues. Looked up from germline, CDR1 is SGHRS and CDR2 is YFSETQ.

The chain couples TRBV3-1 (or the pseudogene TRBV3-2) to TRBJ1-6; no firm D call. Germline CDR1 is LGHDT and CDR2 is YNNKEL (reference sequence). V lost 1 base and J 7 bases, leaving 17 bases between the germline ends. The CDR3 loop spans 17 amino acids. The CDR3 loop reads CASSQVPGGSSNSPLHF. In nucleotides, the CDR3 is TGTGCCAGCAGCCAAGTCCCGGGAGGGTCCTCAAATTCACCCCTCCACTTT.

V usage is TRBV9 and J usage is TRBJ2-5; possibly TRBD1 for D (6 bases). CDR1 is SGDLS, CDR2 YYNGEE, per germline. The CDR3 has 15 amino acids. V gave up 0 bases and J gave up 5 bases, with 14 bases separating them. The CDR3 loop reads CASSVAPYREETQYF. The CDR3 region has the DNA TGTGCCAGCAGCGTAGCTCCCTACAGGGAGGAGACCCAGTACTTC.

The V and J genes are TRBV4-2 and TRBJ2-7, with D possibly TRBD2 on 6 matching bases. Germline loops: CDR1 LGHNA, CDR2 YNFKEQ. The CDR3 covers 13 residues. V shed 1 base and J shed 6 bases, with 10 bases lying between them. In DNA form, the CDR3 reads TGTGCCAGCAGCCAAGTTGGGGGGATCGAGCAGTACTTC. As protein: CASSQVGGIEQYF.